Listed here are 15 T cell receptor beta chains from one sample, sequenced in a study of blood T cell repertoires in COVID-19. TCRdb's copy holds only in-frame clones and misses some; the assay was immunoSEQ multiplex PCR. Among around 100,000 clones listed, 89% were seen once. Sequencing was done on a sample of peripheral blood. Receptor source: a woman aged 60-70 years with acute or convalescent COVID-19.

The chain has TRBV29-1 and TRBJ1-1; weak D call: TRBD1 (5 bases). The CDR3 has 14 residues. The V gene lost 0 bases and the J gene lost 5 bases, with 13 bases spanning the gap. Germline CDR1 SQVTM, CDR2 ANQGSEA. Here the CDR3 reads CSVEEAGGGTEAFF. As DNA, the CDR3 is TGCAGCGTTGAAGAAGCGGGGGGTGGGACTGAAGCTTTCTTT.

The V and J genes are TRBV13 and TRBJ2-1; 9 bases line up with TRBD1. Germline CDR1 is PRHDT and CDR2 is FYEKMQ (reference sequence). With 0 bases clipped from V and 9 bases from J, the junction kept 3 bases outside the gene matches. The CDR3 has 14 residues. This chain's CDR3 is CASSLGTGGSEQFF. CDR3 coding DNA: TGTGCCAGCAGCTTAGGGACAGGGGGAAGTGAGCAGTTCTTC. Combining the CDR3 with reference TRBV13 and TRBJ2-1 gives the whole variable domain AAGVIQSPRHLIKEKRETATLKCYPIPRHDTVYWYQQGPGQDPQFLISFYEKMQSDKGSIPDRFSAQQFSDYHSELNMSSLELGDSALYFCASSLGTGGSEQFFGPGTRLTVL.

The J gene is TRBJ1-1, the V gene TRBV2; the D is unclear. The CDR3 consists of 11 residues. CDR1 is SNHLY and CDR2 is FYNNEI in the germline V gene. Trimming pared 2 bases from V and 11 bases from J, leaving 9 bases between. The CDR3 sequence: CASSEPRRAFF. In DNA, the CDR3 is TGTGCCAGCAGTGAACCTAGGCGGGCTTTCTTT.

J is TRBJ1-4 and V is TRBV5-1; 9 bases align to TRBD1. Trimming cost V 4 bases and J 5 bases; bases outside gene matches: 9. Germline CDR1 and CDR2: SGHRS and YFSETQ. The CDR3 sequence is 16 residues long. The CDR3 DNA sequence: TGCGCCAGCAGCCTTGAGGGGACAGGGAGGAATGAAAAACTGTTTTTT. It specifies CASSLEGTGRNEKLFF.

The chain recombines TRBV29-1 with TRBJ1-3, with a weak D call TRBD1 (6 bases). V lost 8 bases to trimming and J lost 2 bases, with 16 bases between them. The germline gives CDR1 SQVTM, CDR2 ANQGSEA. CDR3 length: 14 amino acids. The CDR3 sequence is CSISIPGAGNTIYF. CDR3 sequence (DNA): TGCAGCATCTCTATTCCAGGGGCTGGAAACACCATATATTTT.

V is TRBV15 and J is TRBJ2-2; possibly TRBD2 for D (6 bases). CDR3 length: 13 amino acids. Trimming shortened V by 6 bases and J by 7 bases, and 12 bases separated the two germline ends. Germline V gene data show CDR1 as LNHNV and CDR2 as YYDKDF (reference sequence). CDR3 protein: CATSRSGYGELFF. For the CDR3, the DNA is TGTGCCACCAGTAGGAGCGGGTACGGGGAGCTGTTTTTT.

The chain uses TRBV6-1 and TRBJ1-3; D not certain. The V gene's germline CDR1 is MNHNS and CDR2 SASEGT. V dropped 2 bases and J dropped 9 bases, with 8 bases sitting between them. This CDR3 spans 12 amino acids. CDR3 DNA sequence: TGTGCCAGCAGTGAAATTCACATCACCATATATTTT. Its protein product is CASSEIHITIYF.

In its sample, this clone was seen once. The chain carries TRBV9 and TRBJ1-2, with 10 bases identical to TRBD1. In germline, CDR1 is SGDLS, CDR2 YYNGEE. Trimming took 3 bases from V and 4 from J; bases not matched to a gene: 9. The CDR3 is made up of 16 amino acids. The DNA for the CDR3 is TGTGCCAGCAGCGAGGGACAGGGGAGAGAACCCTATGGCTACACCTTC. Its translation is CASSEGQGREPYGYTF.

The chain couples TRBV7-8 to TRBJ1-2, with a possible D match to TRBD1 (6 bases). CDR1 is SGHVS and CDR2 is FQNEAQ in the germline V gene. V was shortened by 5 bases and J by 4 bases, with 17 bases between the two germline ends. The CDR3 loop spans 15 amino acids. The CDR3 protein is CASSADRPEGYGYTF. DNA of the CDR3: TGTGCCAGCAGCGCAGACAGGCCCGAGGGCTATGGCTACACCTTC.

The chain joins TRBV9 to TRBJ2-1, with a possible D match to TRBD2 (7 bases). Germline V lookup: CDR1 SGDLS, CDR2 YYNGEE. V lost 7 bases to trimming and J lost 0 bases, with 11 bases between them. The CDR3 loop spans 14 amino acids. The CDR3 sequence is CASAAGHSYNEQFF. CDR3 nucleotide sequence: TGTGCCAGCGCAGCGGGACACTCCTACAATGAGCAGTTCTTC.

This chain uses TRBV2 with TRBJ2-1; 10 bases fit TRBD2. The CDR3 covers 14 residues. The J segment lost 3 bases and the V segment lost 5 bases, leaving 1 base of the junction unmatched. The V gene's germline CDR1 is SNHLY and CDR2 FYNNEI. This CDR3 reads CASSPSGSYNEQFF. CDR3 nucleotide sequence: TGTGCCAGCAGTCCTAGCGGGAGCTACAATGAGCAGTTCTTC.

The gene calls are TRBV25-1 and TRBJ2-5, with D possibly matching TRBD1 (6 bases). Germline loops: CDR1 MGHDK, CDR2 SYGVNS. There are 13 residues in the CDR3. Trimming removed 7 bases from V and 5 bases from J, with 14 bases in between. The CDR3 DNA is TGTGCCAGCACCGAAGGGGGTTTGGAGACCCAGTACTTC. This codes for CASTEGGLETQYF.

The chain uses TRBV19 and TRBJ2-1, with TRBD2 matching over 12 bases. CDR1 is LNHDA and CDR2 is SQIVND in the germline V gene (reference sequence). The CDR3 spans 17 residues. After removal of 6 bases from V and 4 bases from J, the junction contained 10 bases not matched to a gene. The CDR3 loop reads CASSPRQTSGRYNEQFF. The CDR3 nucleotides read TGTGCCAGTAGCCCACGCCAGACTAGCGGGAGATACAATGAGCAGTTCTTC.

This clone was seen just once. V usage is TRBV21-1 and J usage is TRBJ1-2. TRBV21-1 is shown as a pseudogene. The CDR3 spans 17 residues. CDR3: CASSKPPGRDSYYGYTF. The CDR3, as DNA: TGTGCCAGCAGCAAACCCCCGGGGAGGGATTCTTACTATGGCTACACCTTC.

The rearrangement links TRBV18 to TRBJ2-5; D possibly corresponds to TRBD1 (6 bases). The CDR3 has 15 residues. The germline V and J ends were trimmed by 3 bases and 7 bases, with 18 bases remaining between them. The germline gives CDR1 KGHSH, CDR2 LQKENI. As DNA, the CDR3 is TGTGCCAGCTCACCCCAGGACAGAAGGACGTGGACCCAGTACTTC. Its translation: CASSPQDRRTWTQYF.